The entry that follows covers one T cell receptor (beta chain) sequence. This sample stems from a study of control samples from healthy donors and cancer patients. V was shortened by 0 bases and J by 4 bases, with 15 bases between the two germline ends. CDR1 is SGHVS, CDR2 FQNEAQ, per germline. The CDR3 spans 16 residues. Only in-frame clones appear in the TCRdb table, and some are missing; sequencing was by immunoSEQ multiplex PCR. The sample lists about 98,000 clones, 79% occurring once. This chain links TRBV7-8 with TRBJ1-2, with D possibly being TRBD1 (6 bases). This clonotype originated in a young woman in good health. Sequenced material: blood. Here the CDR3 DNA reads TGTGCCAGCAGCTTAGCTTCCCAGGGGAAGGGCTATGGCTACACCTTC. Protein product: CASSLASQGKGYGYTF. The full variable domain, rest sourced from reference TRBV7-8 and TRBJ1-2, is GAGVSQSPRYKVAKRGQDVALRCDPISGHVSLFWYQQALGQGPEFLTYFQNEAQLDKSGLPSDRFFAERPEGSVSTLKIQRTQQEDSAVYLCASSLASQGKGYGYTFGSGTRLTVV.